The sequence of this T cell receptor (beta chain) was determined in a study of blood T cell repertoires in COVID-19. Overall study: The study drew acute and convalescent COVID-19 samples from the United States, Italy and Spain.

The CDR3 loop spans 17 amino acids. Germline CDR1 is PRHDT and CDR2 is FYEKMQ (reference sequence). Trimming removed 2 bases from V and 4 bases from J; junction bases left unmatched: 10. The protocol was immunoSEQ multiplex PCR, while the TCRdb copy is restricted to in-frame clones and leaves out a portion. In the table there are 140,000 to 150,000 clones, 75% to 90% of which are singletons. The clonotype comes from a woman aged 50 to 60 with acute or convalescent COVID-19. The sample consisted of peripheral blood. The chain has TRBV13 and TRBJ2-5, with 10 bases matching TRBD2. The CDR3 DNA follows: TGTGCCAGCAGCTTAAAGGGAGCGGGAGGGCCGGGAGAGACCCAGTACTTC. Protein: CASSLKGAGGPGETQYF.